This T cell receptor (beta chain) stems from a study of T cell responses to AZD1222 COVID-19 vaccine. Trimming removed 8 bases at V and 5 bases at J, with 10 bases between. Germline-derived CDR1 and CDR2 are MDHEN and SYDVKM. The CDR3 covers 12 residues. Sequencing was performed with immunoSEQ multiplex PCR; in TCRdb, only in-frame clones are kept and a portion is missing. The sample contains under 200,000 clones, about nine tenths of which appear only once. In the case of this clone: Its target is unknown.

The study's findings and limits: Elevations in Spike-specific TCR breadth and depth followed administration of two AZD1222 doses. Repertoire sampling happened only post peak T cell response. White British donors predominated, females outnumbered males, and clonal diversity was possibly underestimated. The study reported that nearly half of spike-specific TCRs target unmutated variant regions.

The chain carries TRBV28 and TRBJ1-5; D uncertain. The receptor's source is an adult in good health. This material consisted of peripheral blood, taken on day 0 of AZD1222 vaccination. The CDR3 loop is CASGVSDQPQHF. The DNA of the CDR3 is TGTGCCAGCGGGGTCTCTGATCAGCCCCAGCATTTT.